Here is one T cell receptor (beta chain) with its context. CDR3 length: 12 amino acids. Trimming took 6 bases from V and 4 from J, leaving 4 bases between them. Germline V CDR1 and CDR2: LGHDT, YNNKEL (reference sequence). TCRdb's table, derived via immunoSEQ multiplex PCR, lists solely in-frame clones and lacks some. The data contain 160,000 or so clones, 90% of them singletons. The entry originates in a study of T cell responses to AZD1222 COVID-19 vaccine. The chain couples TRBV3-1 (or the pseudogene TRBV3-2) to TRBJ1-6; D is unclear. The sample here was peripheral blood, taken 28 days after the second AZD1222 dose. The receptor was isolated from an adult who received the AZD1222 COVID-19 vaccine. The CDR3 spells CASSTYNSPLHF. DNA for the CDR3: TGTGCCAGCAGTACGTATAATTCACCCCTCCACTTT.